A selection of T cell receptor beta chains follows, all from one sample in a study of blood T cell repertoires in COVID-19. Sequencing used immunoSEQ multiplex PCR; TCRdb keeps in-frame clones, though not all of them. The sample lists around 230,000 clones; over 80% were seen once. The sequenced material came from peripheral blood. Receptor source: a man aged 40-49 years with acute or convalescent COVID-19. Both conserved end residues are part of each CDR3. The D gene is left open where the match is weak. The size field is filled for only some rows; it gives once, few, many or a size class.

clone_size j_call d_call v_call cdr3_aa cdr3_nt
. TRBJ1-1 TRBD1 TRBV5-1 CASRSLPGQLNTEAFF TGCGCCAGCAGATCATTACCGGGACAGTTGAACACTGAAGCTTTCTTT
few TRBJ2-2 . TRBV5-4 CASSLGDRKRELFF TGTGCCAGCAGCTTGGGAGACAGAAAAAGGGAGCTGTTTTTT
few TRBJ1-2 . TRBV4-2 CASSQDRQGGYGYTF TGTGCCAGCAGCCAAGATAGGCAGGGCGGCTATGGCTACACCTTC
. TRBJ2-3 TRBD2 TRBV19 CASSIVSGRRHTQYF TGTGCCAGTAGTATAGTTAGCGGGAGAAGGCATACGCAGTATTTT
. TRBJ2-5 . TRBV30 CAFTQETQYF TGTGCCTTCACTCAAGAGACCCAGTACTTC
. TRBJ2-7 TRBD2 TRBV30 CAWSVPGLAVSSYEQYF TGTGCCTGGAGTGTACCCGGACTAGCGGTGAGCTCCTACGAGCAGTACTTC
few TRBJ2-2 TRBD2 TRBV7-2 CASSLVGTSGLGGTGELFF TGTGCCAGCAGCTTAGTAGGGACTAGCGGGTTAGGTGGCACCGGGGAGCTGTTTTTT
once TRBJ1-2 TRBD1 TRBV29-1 CSALGQGDGYTF TGCAGCGCCCTGGGACAGGGAGATGGCTACACCTTC
. TRBJ2-6 . TRBV24-1 CATSDFGTPVSGANVLTF TGTGCCACCAGTGACTTCGGTACGCCGGTCTCTGGGGCCAACGTCCTGACTTTC
. TRBJ1-1 TRBD1 TRBV2 CASSETGQPNTEAFF TGTGCCAGCAGTGAGACGGGACAGCCGAACACTGAAGCTTTCTTT
. TRBJ2-1 . TRBV11-3 CASSFPHTLRTGNEQFF TGTGCCAGCAGCTTCCCCCACACCCTTAGGACGGGAAATGAGCAGTTCTTC
once TRBJ2-7 . TRBV7-8 CASSLANREYGEQYF TGTGCCAGCAGCTTAGCGAACCGGGAGTATGGCGAGCAGTACTTC
. TRBJ2-3 . TRBV2 CASSYSTDTQYF TGTGCCAGCAGCTATAGCACAGATACGCAGTATTTT
once TRBJ1-3 TRBD1 TRBV18 CASSLGQGRTGNTIYF TGTGCCAGCTCACTCGGACAGGGAAGAACTGGAAACACCATATATTTT
. TRBJ1-1 . TRBV5-1 CASSLETPKNTEAFF TGCGCCAGCAGCTTGGAGACACCTAAGAACACTGAAGCTTTCTTT
. TRBJ1-2 TRBD1 TRBV5-1 CASSLAVGQGAPSYTF TGCGCCAGCAGCTTGGCCGTCGGGCAGGGGGCGCCGAGCTACACCTTC
few TRBJ2-1 TRBD1 TRBV3-1/TRBV3-2 CASSSTGGAYNEQFF TGTGCCAGCAGTTCTACAGGGGGCGCCTACAATGAGCAGTTCTTC
. TRBJ2-7 . TRBV7-8 CASSLGGISGVYEQYF TGTGCCAGCAGCTTAGGAGGTATATCGGGAGTATACGAGCAGTACTTC
once TRBJ2-7 . TRBV5-6 CASSVEAYTTYEQYF TGTGCCAGCAGCGTCGAGGCGTACACAACCTACGAGCAGTACTTC
once TRBJ1-5 TRBD1 TRBV6-5 CASRKAGGGQPQHF TGTGCCAGCAGGAAGGCAGGGGGCGGTCAGCCCCAGCATTTT
. TRBJ2-7 . TRBV19 CASSPSRDFSYEQYF TGTGCCAGTAGTCCCAGCAGGGACTTCAGCTACGAGCAGTACTTC
. TRBJ1-5 TRBD1 TRBV6-6 CASSTLTGVNQPQHF TGTGCCAGCAGTACCCTGACAGGGGTCAATCAGCCCCAGCATTTT
few TRBJ2-1 . TRBV9 CASTVGASVGSNEQFF TGTGCCAGCACCGTAGGAGCGAGTGTCGGGAGCAATGAGCAGTTCTTC
. TRBJ2-3 . TRBV11-2 CASSLGLTQLGQYF TGTGCCAGCAGCTTGGGGCTCACCCAGTTGGGGCAGTATTTT